The rows below give T cell receptor beta chains drawn from one sample of a study of CD8 T cells in ankylosing spondylitis. TCRdb re-called the 5' RACE reads with MiXCR, one entry per CDR3 protein. Of some 87,000 distinct CDR3 sequences listed, roughly 10% are singletons. Sequences were obtained from blood, either unsorted or a sorted T cell fraction (not recorded which). These receptors were obtained from a male donor with ankylosing spondylitis or in good health (not recorded which). Both conserved end residues are part of each CDR3. A D gene is named only where the DNA matches it firmly. Rows give clone size only sometimes, using once, few, many, or a class for an expanded clone.

>TRBV20-1|TRBJ2-1|-|many
CSAEKFEQFF
TGCAGTGCTGAGAAGTTTGAGCAGTTCTTC
>TRBV7-6|TRBJ1-2|-|many
CASSFGGRNGYTF
TGTGCCAGCAGCTTCGGGGGTAGGAATGGCTACACCTTC
>TRBV12-3/TRBV12-4|TRBJ2-2|TRBD1|-
CASRHGTASLNTGELFF
TGTGCCAGCAGACACGGGACAGCTTCCTTGAACACCGGGGAGCTGTTTTTT
>TRBV28|TRBJ2-1|TRBD2|-
CASSLLVGGAGNEQFF
TGTGCCAGCAGTTTATTGGTTGGAGGAGCGGGAAATGAGCAGTTCTTC
>TRBV18|TRBJ2-7|TRBD2|few
CASSPPGGAQYF
TGTGCCAGCTCACCCCCGGGGGGAGCTCAGTACTTC
>TRBV4-2|TRBJ2-7|-|-
CASSQDLSGRQGDLTYEQYF
TGTGCCAGCAGCCAAGATCTTAGCGGTCGGCAGGGGGATCTTACCTACGAGCAGTACTTC
>TRBV7-6|TRBJ2-5|TRBD1|many
CASSWGQGARETQYF
TGTGCCAGCAGCTGGGGACAGGGGGCGCGTGAGACCCAGTACTTC
>TRBV20-1|TRBJ2-1|-|many
CSAEGSLDEQFF
TGCAGTGCCGAAGGCTCGCTGGATGAGCAGTTCTTC
>TRBV4-2|TRBJ2-2|TRBD1|many
CASSQPPGQGAGELFF
TGTGCCAGCAGCCAACCGCCGGGACAGGGGGCCGGGGAGCTGTTTTTT
>TRBV9|TRBJ1-6|TRBD1|many
CASSFGQGPTNSPLHF
TGTGCCAGCAGCTTCGGACAGGGACCTACTAATTCACCCCTCCACTTT
>TRBV2|TRBJ1-5|-|few
CASSPRENQPQHF
TGTGCCAGCAGTCCCAGGGAGAATCAGCCCCAGCATTTT
>TRBV7-2|TRBJ2-1|TRBD1|-
CASSPGTGGYNEQFF
TGTGCCAGCAGCCCCGGGACAGGGGGATACAATGAGCAGTTCTTC
>TRBV5-1|TRBJ2-7|TRBD1|many
CASSSGQGPYEQYF
TGCGCCAGCAGCTCCGGACAGGGCCCCTACGAGCAGTACTTC
>TRBV7-3|TRBJ2-3|-|many
CASGPTSTDTQYF
TGTGCCAGCGGACCGACTAGCACAGATACGCAGTATTTT
>TRBV7-2|TRBJ2-7|-|-
CASSSLQGYEQYF
TGTGCCAGCAGCTCCTTACAGGGCTACGAGCAGTACTTC
>TRBV23-1|TRBJ2-5|-|few
CASSQSWGKETQYF
TGCGCCAGCAGTCAATCATGGGGAAAAGAGACCCAGTACTTC
>TRBV7-9|TRBJ1-6|-|few
CASSLRGGNSPLHF
TGTGCCAGCAGCTTACGGGGGGGTAATTCACCCCTCCACTTT
>TRBV29-1|TRBJ2-3|-|many
CSVEWSHTDTQYF
TGCAGCGTTGAATGGTCACACACAGATACGCAGTATTTT
>TRBV24-1|TRBJ1-2|-|many
CATSGRQSNGYTF
TGTGCCACCAGTGGTAGGCAGAGTAACGGCTACACCTTC
>TRBV7-8|TRBJ2-6|-|many
CASSLQTTRYSGANVLTF
TGTGCCAGCAGCTTACAAACGACTCGTTACTCTGGGGCCAACGTCCTGACTTTC
>TRBV28|TRBJ1-5|-|many
CASSLLPPGGSNQPQHF
TGTGCCAGCAGTTTACTCCCCCCGGGCGGTAGCAATCAGCCCCAGCATTTT
>TRBV24-1|TRBJ2-5|-|many
CATSDLKGMAETQYF
TGTGCCACCAGTGATTTAAAGGGGATGGCGGAGACCCAGTACTTC
>TRBV7-4|TRBJ1-1|-|many
CASSFSLGGVFSEGRENTEAFF
TGTGCCAGCAGCTTCTCCCTTGGTGGTGTTTTTTCGGAGGGCAGGGAGAACACTGAAGCTTTCTTT
>TRBV7-2|TRBJ2-7|-|many
CASSSQPGGNYEQYF
TGTGCCAGCAGCTCCCAGCCGGGGGGCAACTACGAGCAGTACTTC
>TRBV5-1|TRBJ1-1|-|many
CASSLNQGQTQGAEAFF
TGCGCCAGCAGCTTGAATCAGGGCCAGACCCAGGGCGCTGAAGCTTTCTTT
>TRBV5-6|TRBJ2-1|TRBD2|few
CASSAPGLPAGNEQFF
TGTGCCAGCAGCGCTCCGGGACTACCCGCGGGAAATGAGCAGTTCTTC